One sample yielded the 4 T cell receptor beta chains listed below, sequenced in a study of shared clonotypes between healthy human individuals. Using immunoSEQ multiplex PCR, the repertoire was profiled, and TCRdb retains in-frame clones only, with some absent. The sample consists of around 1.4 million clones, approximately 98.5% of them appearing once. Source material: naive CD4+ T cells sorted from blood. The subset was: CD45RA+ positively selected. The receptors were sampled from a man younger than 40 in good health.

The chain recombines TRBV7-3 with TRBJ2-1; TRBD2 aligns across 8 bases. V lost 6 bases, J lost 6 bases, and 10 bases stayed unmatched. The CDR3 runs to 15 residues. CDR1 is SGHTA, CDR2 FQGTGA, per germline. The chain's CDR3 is CASRVSGAPGNEQFF. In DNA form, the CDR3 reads TGTGCCAGCAGGGTTAGCGGGGCTCCTGGCAATGAGCAGTTCTTC.

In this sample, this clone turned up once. CDR3 loop: CASSLAFKETQYF. The CDR3 coding sequence is TGCGCCAGCAGCTTGGCCTTTAAAGAGACCCAGTACTTC. The chain is built from TRBV5-1 and TRBJ2-5, with D uncertain. Germline V gives CDR1 SGHRS, CDR2 YFSETQ. This CDR3 is built from 13 residues. V lost 0 bases, J lost 3 bases, and 6 bases lay in between.

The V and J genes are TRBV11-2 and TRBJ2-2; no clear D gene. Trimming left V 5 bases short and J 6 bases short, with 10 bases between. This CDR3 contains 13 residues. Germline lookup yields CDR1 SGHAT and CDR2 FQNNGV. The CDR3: CASSPRVAGELFF. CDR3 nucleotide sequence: TGTGCCAGCAGCCCTCGGGTGGCCGGGGAGCTGTTTTTT.

CDR3 amino acids: CASTSPKSYEQYF. In DNA form, the CDR3 reads TGTGCCAGCACCTCACCCAAATCCTACGAGCAGTACTTC. The gene calls are TRBV28 and TRBJ2-7; D is unresolved. The germline CDR1 and CDR2 sequences are MDHEN and SYDVKM. This CDR3 contains 13 residues. Trimming took off 7 bases at V and 1 base at J, with 11 bases between the two ends.